This T cell receptor (beta chain) was sequenced during a study of cytomegalovirus exposure and HLA in healthy donors. Study-wide findings and caveats: Accurate prediction of most subjects' HLA-A and HLA-B alleles from TCR beta sequences was reported.

Concerning this clone itself: Its specificity is not known.

The PCR contained 60 Vbeta and 13 Jbeta primers. TCRdb keeps only in-frame clones here, not all; method: immunoSEQ multiplex PCR. Of some 69,000 clones in the sample, approximately 70% are singletons; the top ten hold 11% to 15%. Germline V CDR1 and CDR2: SGHNT, YYREEE (reference sequence). The CDR3 is made up of 16 amino acids. V lost 0 bases to trimming and J lost 5 bases; unmatched junction nucleotides: 8. This receptor was identified in a male donor in good health and CMV-seropositive. The specimen was PBMCs. This chain joins TRBV5-4 and TRBJ2-5; 9 bases align to TRBD2. CDR3 sequence reads: CASSLGGGRAGETQYF. CDR3 coding DNA: TGTGCCAGCAGCTTGGGGGGCGGGAGGGCGGGGGAGACCCAGTACTTC.